This T cell receptor (beta chain) stems from a study of OX40 agonist ivuxolimab in advanced cancers. TCRdb's copy holds only in-frame clones and misses some; the assay was immunoSEQ multiplex PCR. The data contain fewer than 35,000 clones, 60% to 75% of them singletons. Note on this clone: The antigen remains unidentified.

CDR1 PRHDT and CDR2 FYEKMQ come from the germline V gene (reference sequence). This CDR3 has 13 residues. V lost 5 bases to trimming and J lost 8 bases, with 15 bases between them. Whole-study results and caveats: With doses of 0.1 to 3.0 mg/kg, CD4+ and CD8+ blood T cells had undergone clonal expansion by week 6.

The material sequenced was CD4+ or CD8+ T cells sorted from blood, taken in a trial of the OX40 agonist ivuxolimab. This TCR derives from an adult with an advanced solid tumor such as melanoma, head and neck, liver or kidney cancer. The chain links TRBV13 to TRBJ1-2; D remains ambiguous. CDR3 in DNA: TGTGCCAGCAGCGCGGGGTCCGGGAAGGGCTACACCTTC. As protein: CASSAGSGKGYTF.